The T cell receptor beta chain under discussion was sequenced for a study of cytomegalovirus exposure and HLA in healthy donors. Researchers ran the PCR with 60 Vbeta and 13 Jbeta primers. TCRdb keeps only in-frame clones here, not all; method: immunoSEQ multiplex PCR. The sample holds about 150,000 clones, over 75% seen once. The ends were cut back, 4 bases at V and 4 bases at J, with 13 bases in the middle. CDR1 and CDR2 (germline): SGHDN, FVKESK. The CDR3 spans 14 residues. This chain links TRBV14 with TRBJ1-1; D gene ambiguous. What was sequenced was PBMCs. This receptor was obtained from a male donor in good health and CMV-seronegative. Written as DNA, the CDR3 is TGTGCCAGCAGCCTCGGGCGGGTGGTCACTGAAGCTTTCTTT. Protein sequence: CASSLGRVVTEAFF.